Listed here are 17 T cell receptor beta chains from one sample, sequenced in a study of PD-1 blockade in classical Hodgkin lymphoma. Every patient relapsed after autologous stem cell transplantation, and brentuximab vedotin exposure varied. Clones were read by immunoSEQ multiplex PCR, and TCRdb kept only the in-frame ones, dropping some. The data contain approximately 99,000 clones, about four fifths of them seen just once; the ten biggest clones take up under 20%. The sequences come from peripheral blood mononuclear cells (PBMCs), collected before the second cycle of nivolumab. The receptors derive from a human donor with classical Hodgkin lymphoma.

This clone was detected only once. The chain employs TRBV19 and TRBJ2-7; 8 positions agree with TRBD1. Germline V CDR1 and CDR2: LNHDA, SQIVND (reference sequence). V shed 3 bases and J 4 bases; nucleotides not matched to a gene: 17. The CDR3 is made up of 18 amino acids. CDR3 bases: TGTGCCAGTAGTATTCGTCCTAGTTCCAGGGGGCGAACTTACGAGCAGTACTTC. Residues: CASSIRPSSRGRTYEQYF.

This clone was seen once. This chain connects TRBV19 to TRBJ2-7, with 7 bases lining up with TRBD2. Looked up from germline, CDR1 is LNHDA and CDR2 is SQIVND (reference sequence). Trimming cost V 4 bases and J 0 bases; bases outside gene matches: 3. The CDR3 extends over 14 amino acids. The CDR3 region has the DNA TGTGCCAGTAGTAGGGGCGGGAGCTCCTACGAGCAGTACTTC. This codes for CASSRGGSSYEQYF.

This clone was recorded once. The chain couples TRBV30 to TRBJ2-3; 12 bases agree with TRBD2. There are 14 residues in the CDR3. Trimming removed 7 bases from V and 2 bases from J; junction bases left unmatched: 4. Germline V gene lookup returns CDR1 GTSNPN and CDR2 SVGIG (reference sequence). The CDR3 region is CAFRLAGATDTQYF. Written as DNA, the CDR3 is TGTGCCTTCCGACTAGCGGGGGCCACAGATACGCAGTATTTT. The full variable domain, its missing parts supplied by reference TRBV30 and TRBJ2-3, is SQTIHQWPATLVQPVGSPLSLECTVEGTSNPNLYWYRQAAGRGLQLLFYSVGIGQISSEVPQNLSASRPQDRQFILSSKKLLLSDSGFYLCAFRLAGATDTQYFGPGTRLTVL.

The sample holds a few counts of this clone. This sequence joins TRBV6-1 and TRBJ2-7; D tentatively reads TRBD1 or TRBD2 (6 bases each). The CDR3 extends over 15 amino acids. Germline V lookup: CDR1 MNHNS, CDR2 SASEGT. Trimming cost V 0 bases and J 6 bases, with 15 bases left between them. CDR3 loop: CASSEAWGARSEQYF. CDR3 in DNA: TGTGCCAGCAGTGAAGCTTGGGGGGCGCGCAGCGAGCAGTACTTC.

With regard to this clone: At one of its ends the junction is not consistent with the germline gene, which may arise from a read error. This chain uses TRBV5-6 with TRBJ2-1; TRBD1 matches at 8 bases. The CDR3 runs to 11 residues. Germline V gives CDR1 SGHDT, CDR2 YYEEEE. CDR3 loop: CASSLEGQGIF. CDR3 sequence (DNA): TGTGCCAGCAGCTTGGAAGGACAGGGAATCTTC. Drawing the rest from reference TRBV5-6 and TRBJ2-1, the complete variable domain is DAGVTQSPTHLIKTRGQQVTLRCSPKSGHDTVSWYQQALGQGPQFIFQYYEEEERQRGNFPDRFSGHQFPNYSSELNVNALLLGDSALYLCASSLEGQGIFGPGTRLTVL.

This chain links TRBV5-6 with TRBJ1-1; 7 bases match TRBD1. From germline, CDR1 is SGHDT and CDR2 YYEEEE. Trimming at V came to 3 bases and at J to 5 bases, leaving 10 bases not matched to a gene. The CDR3 is made up of 15 amino acids. The CDR3 DNA is TGTGCCAGCAGCTGGGCAGGGGGGGCATGGACTGAAGCTTTCTTT. Translated, it gives CASSWAGGAWTEAFF. The whole variable domain, filled in from reference TRBV5-6 and TRBJ1-1, reads DAGVTQSPTHLIKTRGQQVTLRCSPKSGHDTVSWYQQALGQGPQFIFQYYEEEERQRGNFPDRFSGHQFPNYSSELNVNALLLGDSALYLCASSWAGGAWTEAFFGQGTRLTVV.

The chain has TRBV5-4 and TRBJ2-5; 9 bases agree with TRBD2. J gave up 5 bases and V 4 bases, and 12 bases lay outside the gene matches. Germline V lookup: CDR1 SGHNT, CDR2 YYREEE (reference sequence). This CDR3 comprises 16 residues. The CDR3 sequence is CASSRSGGAGGETQYF. In DNA form, the CDR3 reads TGTGCCAGCAGCCGTAGCGGGGGAGCAGGGGGTGAGACCCAGTACTTC.

The V and J genes are TRBV10-3 and TRBJ2-7; TRBD1 aligns across 10 bases. The trim removed 6 bases at V and 0 bases at J, leaving 5 bases unmatched. The CDR3 is made up of 15 amino acids. Germline CDR1 is ENHRY and CDR2 is SYGVKD. In nucleotides, the CDR3 is TGTGCCATCAGCCGACAGGGGGCGGCCTCCTACGAGCAGTACTTC. Its protein product is CAISRQGAASYEQYF.

The V and J genes are TRBV7-2 and TRBJ1-2; the D gene is possibly TRBD1 (5 bases). CDR3 length: 15 residues. Trimming removed 3 bases at V and 3 bases at J, with 14 bases between. CDR1 is SGHTA, CDR2 FQGNSA, per germline. Here the CDR3 reads CASSFKRGEDYGYTF. As DNA, the CDR3 is TGTGCCAGCAGCTTTAAACGGGGGGAGGACTATGGCTACACCTTC.

The rearrangement joins TRBV5-1 to TRBJ1-1; TRBD1 aligns across 9 bases. Germline V gives CDR1 SGHRS, CDR2 YFSETQ. Trimming at V came to 5 bases and at J to 3 bases, leaving 5 bases not matched to a gene. The CDR3 has 14 residues. In DNA, the CDR3 is TGCGCCAGCAGGTCGACAGGGGGGGACACTGAAGCTTTCTTT. Protein: CASRSTGGDTEAFF.

V and J are TRBV5-1 and TRBJ2-3; D remains unclear. The CDR3 contains 15 residues. Germline V gene lookup returns CDR1 SGHRS and CDR2 YFSETQ. V dropped 5 bases and J dropped 2 bases, with 15 bases sitting between them. CDR3 residues: CASRDGSSNTDTQYF. The CDR3 DNA follows: TGCGCCAGCAGAGATGGTTCTTCGAACACAGATACGCAGTATTTT.

The rearrangement links TRBV7-2 to TRBJ1-3; weak D call: TRBD1 (6 bases). Between the trimmed V and J ends, which lost 5 bases and 0 bases, there was a span of 14 bases. This CDR3 comprises 16 residues. Germline V gives CDR1 SGHTA, CDR2 FQGNSA. The CDR3 coding sequence is TGTGCCAGCAGCAGAGGGGGGGCTAGCTCTGGAAACACCATATATTTT. Amino acid sequence: CASSRGGASSGNTIYF. Full variable domain (outside the CDR3, taken from reference TRBV7-2 and TRBJ1-3): GAGVSQSPSNKVTEKGKDVELRCDPISGHTALYWYRQSLGQGLEFLIYFQGNSAPDKSGLPSDRFSAERTGGSVSTLTIQRTQQEDSAVYLCASSRGGASSGNTIYFGEGSWLTVV.

V is TRBV5-4 and J is TRBJ2-1; 7 bases line up with TRBD1. V lost 3 bases to trimming and J lost 7 bases; unmatched junction nucleotides: 4. Germline CDR1 is SGHNT and CDR2 is YYREEE (reference sequence). The CDR3 has 13 residues. CDR3: CASSSTGKNEQFF. The CDR3 bases are TGTGCCAGCAGCTCGACAGGGAAGAATGAGCAGTTCTTC.

The chain combines TRBV5-5 with TRBJ2-2; D remains unclear. V was trimmed by 1 base and J by 0 bases, leaving 7 bases between them. The CDR3 totals 15 residues. Germline values: CDR1 SGHKS, CDR2 YYEKEE (reference sequence). This chain's CDR3 is CASSLNPTNTGELFF. CDR3 nucleotides: TGTGCCAGCAGCTTGAATCCAACGAACACCGGGGAGCTGTTTTTT. The whole variable domain, remainder taken from reference TRBV5-5 and TRBJ2-2, is DAGVTQSPTHLIKTRGQQVTLRCSPISGHKSVSWYQQVLGQGPQFIFQYYEKEERGRGNFPDRFSARQFPNYSSELNVNALLLGDSALYLCASSLNPTNTGELFFGEGSRLTVL.

The chain couples TRBV2 to TRBJ2-3, with unresolved D. The CDR3 contains 14 residues. V was trimmed by 3 bases and J by 0 bases, leaving 7 bases between them. Germline V gene lookup returns CDR1 SNHLY and CDR2 FYNNEI. The CDR3 DNA reads as TGTGCCAGCAGTGACAGGACCAGCACAGATACGCAGTATTTT. It specifies CASSDRTSTDTQYF. The full variable domain, completed using reference TRBV2 and TRBJ2-3, is EPEVTQTPSHQVTQMGQEVILRCVPISNHLYFYWYRQILGQKVEFLVSFYNNEISEKSEIFDDQFSVERPDGSNFTLKIRSTKLEDSAMYFCASSDRTSTDTQYFGPGTRLTVL.

The V and J genes are TRBV7-9 and TRBJ1-3, with D uncertain. V was trimmed by 3 bases and J by 2 bases, leaving 11 bases between them. The CDR3 is 15 residues long. The germline CDR1 and CDR2 sequences are SEHNR and FQNEAQ (reference sequence). CDR3 region: CASSFQGRPGNTIYF. As DNA, the CDR3 is TGTGCCAGCAGCTTCCAAGGGCGTCCTGGAAACACCATATATTTT.

This clone was detected only once. V and J are TRBV18 and TRBJ2-5; TRBD2 agrees at 12 bases. There are 16 residues in the CDR3. V lost 1 base, J lost 5 bases, and 5 bases stayed unmatched. Germline V gives CDR1 KGHSH, CDR2 LQKENI. This chain's CDR3 is CASSPRLAGVWETQYF. The CDR3 coding sequence is TGTGCCAGCTCACCACGACTAGCGGGAGTCTGGGAGACCCAGTACTTC.